Each of the 2 T cell receptor beta chains below was sequenced from the same sample in a study of OX40 agonist ivuxolimab in advanced cancers. Produced via immunoSEQ multiplex PCR; TCRdb's table is partial and in-frame only. The repertoire includes about 75,000 clones, 70% to 90% of them detected once, and roughly 8% sits in the top ten. The sequencing here drew on CD4+ or CD8+ T cells sorted from blood, taken in a trial of the OX40 agonist ivuxolimab. The receptors derive from an adult with an advanced solid tumor such as melanoma, head and neck, liver or kidney cancer.

CDR3 sequence (DNA): TGTGCCAGCAGCCTACACCTGAGCGGGGGGCTCGGGGAGCTGTTTTTT. Its protein is CASSLHLSGGLGELFF. The V gene is TRBV7-9, the J gene TRBJ2-2; TRBD2 agrees at 9 bases. The CDR3 is made up of 16 amino acids. Germline loops: CDR1 SEHNR, CDR2 FQNEAQ (reference sequence). Germline trimming cut 5 bases from V and 7 bases from J; bases unmatched to any gene: 11.

CDR3 sequence: CASSLRDSEANVLTF. The CDR3 nucleotides read TGTGCCAGCAGCTTAAGGGACAGTGAAGCCAACGTCCTGACTTTC. This chain connects TRBV7-6 to TRBJ2-6, with TRBD1 matching 7 bases. Germline lookup yields CDR1 SGHVS and CDR2 FNYEAQ. V lost 2 bases, J lost 7 bases, and 5 bases stayed unmatched. The CDR3 is 15 amino acids.